The sequence of this T cell receptor beta chain was determined in a study of blood T cell repertoires in COVID-19. This clone was recorded a few times. Authors' processing steps: Researchers report that nucleated cell counts were estimated from reference gene primer amplification. The data were produced by immunoSEQ multiplex PCR, yet TCRdb's version contains in-frame clones alone and is incomplete. V and J calls and clone size come straight from that table; D and trimming were deduced from the DNA. The sample contains more than 60,000 clones, roughly 84% of which appear only once. The sequencing sample was made of peripheral blood. The origin of this receptor is a man aged 50-60 years with acute or convalescent COVID-19.

The CDR3 coding sequence is TGTGCCAGCAGTCCGATGGCCGGCGGGGGGGCGCGGGGCGGAGAGCAGTACTTC. This codes for CASSPMAGGGARGGEQYF. V and J are TRBV6-2 or TRBV6-3 and TRBJ2-7, with 9 nucleotides matching TRBD2. With V trimmed by 5 bases and J by 7 bases, 21 bases remained unmatched. This CDR3 comprises 18 residues. CDR1 and CDR2 from the germline V gene are MNHEY and SVGEGT.